This entry concerns a single T cell receptor beta chain. These data are taken from a study of blood T cell repertoires in COVID-19. Whole-study context: Collection of acute and convalescent COVID-19 samples took place in the United States, Italy and Spain. PBMCs, B-cell-depleted T cells, or T cells provided the cDNA or gDNA that made up the material.

In the study's own analysis: Estimation of nucleated cell counts relied on the amplification of reference gene primers. Produced via immunoSEQ multiplex PCR; TCRdb's table is partial and in-frame only. V and J calls plus clone size are reproduced from that table; the DNA served to infer D and trimming. The data show 95,000 to 100,000 clones, with around 84% seen just once and 1.5% to 2% held by the top ten. Sequencing input: peripheral blood. The sequence derives from a woman in her 70s with active or convalescent COVID-19.

The DNA for the CDR3 is TGTGCCAGCTCACCCGGACAGGTCTCCTACGAGCAGTACTTC. It codes for CASSPGQVSYEQYF. The chain recombines TRBV18 with TRBJ2-7; TRBD1 matches at 7 bases. The CDR3 runs 14 residues. Germline-derived CDR1 and CDR2 are KGHSH and LQKENI. V was clipped by 3 bases and J by 0 bases; unmatched bases: 2.